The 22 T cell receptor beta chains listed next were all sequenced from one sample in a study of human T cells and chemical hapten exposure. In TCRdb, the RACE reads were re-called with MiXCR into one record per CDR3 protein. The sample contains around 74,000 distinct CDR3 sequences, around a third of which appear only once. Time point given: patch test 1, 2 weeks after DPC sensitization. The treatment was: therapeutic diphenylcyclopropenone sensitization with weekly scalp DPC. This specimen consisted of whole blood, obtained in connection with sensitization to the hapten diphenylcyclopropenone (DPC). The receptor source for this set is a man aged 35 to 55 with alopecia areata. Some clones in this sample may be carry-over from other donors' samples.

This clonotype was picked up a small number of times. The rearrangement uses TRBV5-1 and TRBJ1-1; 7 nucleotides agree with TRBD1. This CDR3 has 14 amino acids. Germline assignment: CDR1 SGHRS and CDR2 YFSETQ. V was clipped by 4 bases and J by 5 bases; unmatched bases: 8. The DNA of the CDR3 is TGCGCCAGCAGCATAGGGACAGCTAATACTGAAGCTTTCTTT. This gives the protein CASSIGTANTEAFF.

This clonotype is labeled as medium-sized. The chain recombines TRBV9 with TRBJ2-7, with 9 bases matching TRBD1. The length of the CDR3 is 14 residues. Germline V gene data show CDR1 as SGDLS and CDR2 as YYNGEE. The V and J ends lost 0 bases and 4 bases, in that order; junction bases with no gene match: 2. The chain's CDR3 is CASSVEGQGYEQYF. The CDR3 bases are TGTGCCAGCAGCGTAGAGGGACAGGGATACGAGCAGTACTTC.

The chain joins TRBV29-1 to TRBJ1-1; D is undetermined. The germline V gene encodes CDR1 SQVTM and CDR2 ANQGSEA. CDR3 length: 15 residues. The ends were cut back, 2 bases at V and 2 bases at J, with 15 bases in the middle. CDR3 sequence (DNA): TGCAGCGTTGAATTGGCCCAGACTCTTAACACTGAAGCTTTCTTT. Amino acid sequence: CSVELAQTLNTEAFF.

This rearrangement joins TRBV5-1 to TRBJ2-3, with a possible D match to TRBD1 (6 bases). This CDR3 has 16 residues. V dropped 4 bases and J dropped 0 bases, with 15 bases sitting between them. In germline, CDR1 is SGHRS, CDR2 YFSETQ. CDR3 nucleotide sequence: TGCGCCAGCAGCGCCAGACAGGTTTCTAGCACAGATACGCAGTATTTT. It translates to CASSARQVSSTDTQYF.

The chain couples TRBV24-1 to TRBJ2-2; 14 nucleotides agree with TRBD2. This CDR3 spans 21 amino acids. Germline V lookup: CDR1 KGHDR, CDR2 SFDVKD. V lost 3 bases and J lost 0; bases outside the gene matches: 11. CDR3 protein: CATSDPPGTSGRRANTGELFF. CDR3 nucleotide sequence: TGTGCCACCAGTGATCCTCCCGGGACTAGCGGGAGAAGGGCGAACACCGGGGAGCTGTTTTTT.

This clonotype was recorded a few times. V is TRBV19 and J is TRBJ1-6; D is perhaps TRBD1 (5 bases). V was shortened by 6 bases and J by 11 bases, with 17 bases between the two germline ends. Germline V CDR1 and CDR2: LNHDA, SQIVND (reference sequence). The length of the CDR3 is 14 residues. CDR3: CASSPTAPPPPLHF. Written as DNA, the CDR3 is TGTGCCAGTAGCCCGACAGCCCCCCCACCACCCCTCCACTTT. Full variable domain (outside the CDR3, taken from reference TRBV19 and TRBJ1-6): DGGITQSPKYLFRKEGQNVTLSCEQNLNHDAMYWYRQDPGQGLRLIYYSQIVNDFQKGDIAEGYSVSREKKESFPLTVTSAQKNPTAFYLCASSPTAPPPPLHFGNGTRLTVT.

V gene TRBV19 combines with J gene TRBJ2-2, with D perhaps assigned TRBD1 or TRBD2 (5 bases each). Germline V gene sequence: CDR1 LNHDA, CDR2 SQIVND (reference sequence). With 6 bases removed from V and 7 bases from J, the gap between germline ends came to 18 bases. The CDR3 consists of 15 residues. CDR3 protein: CASRLGESLGGELFF. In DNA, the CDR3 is TGTGCCAGTAGATTGGGGGAAAGCCTGGGCGGGGAGCTGTTTTTT.

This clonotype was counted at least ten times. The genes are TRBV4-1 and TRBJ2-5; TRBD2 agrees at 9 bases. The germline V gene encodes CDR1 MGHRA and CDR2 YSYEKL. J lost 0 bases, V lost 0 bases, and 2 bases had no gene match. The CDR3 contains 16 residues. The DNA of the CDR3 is TGCGCCAGCAGCCAAGACGCTAGCGGGAACCAAGAGACCCAGTACTTC. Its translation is CASSQDASGNQETQYF.

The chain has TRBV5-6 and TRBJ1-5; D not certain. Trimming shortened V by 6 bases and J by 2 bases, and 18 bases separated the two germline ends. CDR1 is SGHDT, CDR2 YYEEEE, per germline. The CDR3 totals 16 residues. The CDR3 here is CASTLFSGAGNQPQHF. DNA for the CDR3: TGTGCCAGCACCCTATTCTCGGGCGCCGGCAATCAGCCCCAGCATTTT.

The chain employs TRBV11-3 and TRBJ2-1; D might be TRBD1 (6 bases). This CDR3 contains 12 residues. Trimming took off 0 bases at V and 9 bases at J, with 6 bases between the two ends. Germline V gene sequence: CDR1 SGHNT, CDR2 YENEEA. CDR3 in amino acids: CASSLEDSEQFF. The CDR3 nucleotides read TGTGCCAGCAGCTTAGAGGACAGTGAGCAGTTCTTC.

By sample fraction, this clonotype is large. DNA of the CDR3: TGTGCCAGCAGCGACGGGACTAGCGGGATCGATGAGCAGTTCTTC. Residues: CASSDGTSGIDEQFF. The chain carries TRBV9 and TRBJ2-1; 13 nucleotides align to TRBD2. Germline CDR1 reads SGDLS; CDR2 reads YYNGEE. The CDR3 is made up of 15 amino acids. V lost 3 bases and J lost 8; bases outside the gene matches: 5. Combining the CDR3 with reference TRBV9 and TRBJ2-1 gives the whole variable domain DSGVTQTPKHLITATGQRVTLRCSPRSGDLSVYWYQQSLDQGLQFLIQYYNGEERAKGNILERFSAQQFPDLHSELNLSSLELGDSALYFCASSDGTSGIDEQFFGPGTRLTVL.

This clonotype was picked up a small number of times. The CDR3: CSVGDLNIQYF. For the CDR3, the DNA is TGCAGCGTTGGGGATTTAAACATTCAGTACTTC. The V call is TRBV29-1, the J call TRBJ2-4; no firm D call. Per germline, CDR1 SQVTM and CDR2 ANQGSEA. The CDR3 is made up of 11 amino acids. V shed 4 bases and J shed 6 bases, with 7 bases lying between them. The full variable domain, rest sourced from reference TRBV29-1 and TRBJ2-4, is SAVISQKPSRDICQRGTSLTIQCQVDSQVTMMFWYRQQPGQSLTLIATANQGSEATYESGFVIDKFPISRPNLTFSTLTVSNMSPEDSSIYLCSVGDLNIQYFGAGTRLSVL.

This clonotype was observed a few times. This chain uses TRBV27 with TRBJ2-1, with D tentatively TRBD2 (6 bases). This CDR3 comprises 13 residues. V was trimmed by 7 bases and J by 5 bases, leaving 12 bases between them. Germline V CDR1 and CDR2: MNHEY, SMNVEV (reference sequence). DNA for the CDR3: TGTGCCAGCACGCCTAGCGCTAACAATGAGCAGTTCTTC. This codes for CASTPSANNEQFF.

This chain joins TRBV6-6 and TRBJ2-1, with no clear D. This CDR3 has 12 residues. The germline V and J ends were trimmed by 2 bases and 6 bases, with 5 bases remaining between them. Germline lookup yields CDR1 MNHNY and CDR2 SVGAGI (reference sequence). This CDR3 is CASSYEGNEQFF. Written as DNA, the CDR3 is TGTGCCAGCAGTTACGAAGGCAATGAGCAGTTCTTC.

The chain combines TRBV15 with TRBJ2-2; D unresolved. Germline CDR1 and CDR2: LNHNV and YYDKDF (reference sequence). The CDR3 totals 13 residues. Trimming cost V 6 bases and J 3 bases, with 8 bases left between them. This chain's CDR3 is CATRFTYTGELFF. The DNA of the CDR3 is TGTGCCACCAGGTTTACCTACACCGGGGAGCTGTTTTTT.

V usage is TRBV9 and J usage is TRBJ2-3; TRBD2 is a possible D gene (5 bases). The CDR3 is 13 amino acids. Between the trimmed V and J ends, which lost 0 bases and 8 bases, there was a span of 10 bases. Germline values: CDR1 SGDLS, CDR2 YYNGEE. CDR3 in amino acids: CASSVDDGGTQYF. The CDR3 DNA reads TGTGCCAGCAGCGTAGATGATGGAGGTACGCAGTATTTT. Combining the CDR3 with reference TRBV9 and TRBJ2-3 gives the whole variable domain DSGVTQTPKHLITATGQRVTLRCSPRSGDLSVYWYQQSLDQGLQFLIQYYNGEERAKGNILERFSAQQFPDLHSELNLSSLELGDSALYFCASSVDDGGTQYFGPGTRLTVL.

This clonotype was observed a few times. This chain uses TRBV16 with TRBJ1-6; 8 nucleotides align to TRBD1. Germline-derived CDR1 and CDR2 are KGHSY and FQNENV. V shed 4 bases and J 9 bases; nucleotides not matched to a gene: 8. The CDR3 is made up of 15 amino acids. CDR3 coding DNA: TGTGCCAGCAGCCGCCAGACAGGGGTCGCTTCACCCCTCCACTTT. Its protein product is CASSRQTGVASPLHF.

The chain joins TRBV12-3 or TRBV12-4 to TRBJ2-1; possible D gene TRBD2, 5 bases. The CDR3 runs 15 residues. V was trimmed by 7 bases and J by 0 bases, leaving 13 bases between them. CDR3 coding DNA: TGTGCCAGCACCCCGGGGAAGGGCTCCTACAATGAGCAGTTCTTC. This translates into CASTPGKGSYNEQFF.

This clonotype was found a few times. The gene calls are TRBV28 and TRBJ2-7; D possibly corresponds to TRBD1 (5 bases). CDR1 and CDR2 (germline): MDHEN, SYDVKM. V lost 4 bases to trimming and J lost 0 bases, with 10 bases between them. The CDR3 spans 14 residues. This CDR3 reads CASSSDSSSYEQYF. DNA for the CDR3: TGTGCCAGCAGTTCCGACAGTAGCTCCTACGAGCAGTACTTC.

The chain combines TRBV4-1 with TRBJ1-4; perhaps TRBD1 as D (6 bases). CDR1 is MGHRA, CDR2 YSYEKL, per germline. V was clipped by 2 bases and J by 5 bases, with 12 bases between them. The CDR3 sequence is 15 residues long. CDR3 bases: TGCGCCAGCAGCCAAAGACACAGGGAGAATGAAAAACTGTTTTTT. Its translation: CASSQRHRENEKLFF.

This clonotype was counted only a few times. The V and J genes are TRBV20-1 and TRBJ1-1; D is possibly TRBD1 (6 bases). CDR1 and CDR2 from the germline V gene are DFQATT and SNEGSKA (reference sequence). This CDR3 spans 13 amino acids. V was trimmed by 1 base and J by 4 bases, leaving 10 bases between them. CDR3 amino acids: CSARGLGGTEAFF. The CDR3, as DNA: TGCAGTGCTAGAGGGCTAGGGGGCACTGAAGCTTTCTTT.

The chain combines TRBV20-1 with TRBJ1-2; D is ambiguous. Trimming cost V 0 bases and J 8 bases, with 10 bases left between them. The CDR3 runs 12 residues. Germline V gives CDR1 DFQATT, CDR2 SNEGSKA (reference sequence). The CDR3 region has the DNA TGCAGTGCTAGAGATTTGGGAAGGGGCTACACCTTC. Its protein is CSARDLGRGYTF.